The T cell receptor (beta chain) described here comes from a study of blood T cell repertoires in COVID-19. Study-wide background: Samples of COVID-19 (acute and convalescent) were obtained from the United States, Italy and Spain.

CDR1 is MNHEY, CDR2 SVGAGI, per germline. The V gene end was trimmed by 10 bases and the J gene end by 2 bases; junction bases not matched to a gene: 8. The CDR3 covers 14 residues. Clinical histories supplied by participants themselves formed the basis of cohort assignment. Two negative PCRs, clearance, or symptom resolution had been documented for recovered Cohort 3 donors. The protocol was immunoSEQ multiplex PCR, while the TCRdb copy is restricted to in-frame clones and leaves out a portion. The repertoire holds around 150,000 clones, with approximately 80% as singletons. V usage is TRBV6-5 and J usage is TRBJ1-3; TRBD1 aligns across 7 bases. The receptor's source is an older woman who had recovered from COVID-19. Material: PBMCs or T cells enriched from blood (not recorded which). The CDR3 is CAIPIDRAGNTIYF. In DNA form, the CDR3 reads TGTGCCATCCCCATTGACAGGGCTGGAAACACCATATATTTT.